This passage covers 16 T cell receptor beta chains from one sample sequenced in a study of blood T cell repertoires in COVID-19. Generated by immunoSEQ multiplex PCR, the TCRdb table keeps only in-frame clones and is missing some. Of 200,000 to 250,000 clones in the sample, around 90% were seen once. The sample was PBMCs or T cells enriched from blood (not recorded which). The source of these receptors is a woman aged 25-40 years with acute COVID-19.

This clone was counted a single time. The gene calls are TRBV19 and TRBJ2-2, with D perhaps TRBD2 (5 bases). The V and J ends lost 2 bases and 5 bases respectively, with 6 bases between them. Germline V lookup: CDR1 LNHDA, CDR2 SQIVND (reference sequence). This CDR3 spans 13 amino acids. The CDR3: CASSIRGTGELFF. CDR3 coding DNA: TGTGCCAGTAGTATACGGGGAACCGGGGAGCTGTTTTTT.

The chain recombines TRBV24-1 with TRBJ2-7, with 7 nucleotides matching TRBD1. V shed 3 bases, J shed 6 bases, and the junction held 10 bases outside the gene matches. Germline V gene sequence: CDR1 KGHDR, CDR2 SFDVKD. The CDR3 extends over 15 amino acids. The DNA for the CDR3 is TGTGCCACCAGTGATCCGAAGACAGGGAGCTCCGAGCAGTACTTC. This codes for CATSDPKTGSSEQYF.

This clone was seen just once. The rearrangement uses TRBV30 and TRBJ1-2; D gene uncertain. Trimming removed 0 bases at V and 5 bases at J, with 10 bases between. CDR3 length equals 13 residues. Germline V CDR1 and CDR2: GTSNPN, SVGIG (reference sequence). The CDR3 DNA follows: TGTGCCTGGAGTGTGAACACGCTGTATGGCTACACCTTC. It encodes CAWSVNTLYGYTF.

The chain joins TRBV2 to TRBJ1-1, with 7 bases identical to TRBD1. Germline V gene lookup returns CDR1 SNHLY and CDR2 FYNNEI. The ends lost 6 bases at V and 7 bases at J; junction bases unmatched: 5. The CDR3 covers 12 residues. The CDR3 protein is CASSQGVGEAFF. CDR3 sequence (DNA): TGTGCCAGCAGCCAGGGGGTCGGTGAAGCTTTCTTT.

Only a few counts were recorded for this clone. The rearrangement links TRBV3-1 (or the pseudogene TRBV3-2) to TRBJ2-6; maybe TRBD2 (5 bases). Germline CDR1 LGHDT, CDR2 YNNKEL (reference sequence). The CDR3 length is 16 residues. V was shortened by 3 bases and J by 1 base, with 10 bases between the two germline ends. The CDR3 here is CASSHLRGSGANVLTF. CDR3 sequence (DNA): TGTGCCAGCAGCCATCTCCGGGGATCTGGGGCCAACGTCCTGACTTTC.

V gene TRBV7-8 combines with J gene TRBJ1-4; 7 bases match TRBD1. The CDR3 runs to 15 residues. Germline values: CDR1 SGHVS, CDR2 FQNEAQ. J lost 4 bases, V lost 1 base, and 3 bases had no gene match. The CDR3 DNA follows: TGTGCCAGCAGCTTAGGACAGGGCAATAATGAAAAACTGTTTTTT. Translation gives CASSLGQGNNEKLFF.

The V and J genes are TRBV7-2 and TRBJ2-5; D might be TRBD2 (6 bases). This CDR3 has 15 amino acids. V lost 1 base, J lost 4 bases, and 13 bases lay in between. The V gene's germline CDR1 is SGHTA and CDR2 FQGNSA. CDR3 in DNA: TGTGCCAGCAGCTTAGTCTCTCGGGGAGGAGAGACCCAGTACTTC. Its translation: CASSLVSRGGETQYF.

The chain combines TRBV6-5 with TRBJ2-7; D is possibly TRBD1 (6 bases). The V and J ends lost 10 bases and 3 bases respectively, with 16 bases between them. Germline V gene sequence: CDR1 MNHEY, CDR2 SVGAGI. This CDR3 contains 13 residues. CDR3 DNA: TGTGCCACCATCCGGGACACGTTCTACGAGCAGTACTTC. As protein: CATIRDTFYEQYF.

This chain links TRBV16 with TRBJ1-6; D gene ambiguous. The CDR3 length is 16 residues. The V end was cut by 0 bases, the J end by 2 bases, with 8 bases between. CDR1 and CDR2 (germline): KGHSY, FQNENV. The CDR3 is CASSQSSSAYNSPLHF. CDR3 nucleotides: TGTGCCAGCAGCCAATCATCCAGCGCCTATAATTCACCCCTCCACTTT. The full variable domain, completed using reference TRBV16 and TRBJ1-6, is GEEVAQTPKHLVRGEGQKAKLYCAPIKGHSYVFWYQQVLKNEFKFLISFQNENVFDETGMPKERFSAKCLPNSPCSLEIQATKLEDSAVYFCASSQSSSAYNSPLHFGNGTRLTVT.

The chain uses TRBV2 and TRBJ2-3; TRBD2 aligns across 8 bases. Germline V gene sequence: CDR1 SNHLY, CDR2 FYNNEI. This CDR3 region has 15 residues. J lost 1 base, V lost 7 bases, and 7 bases had no gene match. DNA of the CDR3: TGTGCCAGCAAGCAGCGGGGGCCCGGCACAGATACGCAGTATTTT. It is translated as CASKQRGPGTDTQYF. Supplemented by reference TRBV2 and TRBJ2-3, the full variable domain reads EPEVTQTPSHQVTQMGQEVILRCVPISNHLYFYWYRQILGQKVEFLVSFYNNEISEKSEIFDDQFSVERPDGSNFTLKIRSTKLEDSAMYFCASKQRGPGTDTQYFGPGTRLTVL.

The V gene is TRBV12-3 or TRBV12-4, the J gene TRBJ1-1; maybe TRBD1 (6 bases). This CDR3 has 13 residues. V lost 7 bases, J lost 4 bases, and 13 bases lay in between. CDR3 amino acids: CASIPGESTEAFF. The CDR3 DNA follows: TGTGCCAGCATCCCAGGGGAGAGCACTGAAGCTTTCTTT.

The chain is built from TRBV4-1 and TRBJ1-2, with 9 bases aligning to TRBD1. This CDR3 has 16 amino acids. Germline V CDR1 and CDR2: MGHRA, YSYEKL. With 6 bases clipped from V and 0 bases from J, the junction kept 8 bases outside the gene matches. The chain's CDR3 is CASRYMDRGTNYGYTF. The CDR3 DNA is TGCGCCAGCAGATACATGGACAGGGGAACTAACTATGGCTACACCTTC.

The V call is TRBV7-9, the J call TRBJ1-1; D is perhaps TRBD1 (5 bases). The CDR3 length is 16 residues. V lost 0 bases to trimming and J lost 6 bases, with 17 bases between them. CDR1 is SEHNR and CDR2 is FQNEAQ in the germline V gene (reference sequence). CDR3: CASSLAVREVIAEAFF. As DNA, the CDR3 is TGTGCCAGCAGCTTAGCGGTCAGGGAGGTAATCGCTGAAGCTTTCTTT.

The chain recombines TRBV7-2 with TRBJ2-2, with 9 bases that match TRBD2. The germline CDR1 and CDR2 sequences are SGHTA and FQGNSA. V shed 4 bases, J shed 4 bases, and the junction held 7 bases outside the gene matches. The CDR3 contains 16 residues. The CDR3 DNA is TGTGCCAGCAGCTCCGTAGCGGGGGCGGGCACCGGGGAGCTGTTTTTT. It codes for CASSSVAGAGTGELFF.

The chain combines TRBV2 with TRBJ1-1; the D is unclear. V lost 8 bases, J lost 5 bases, and 9 bases lay in between. The length of the CDR3 is 11 residues. Per germline, CDR1 SNHLY and CDR2 FYNNEI. The CDR3 DNA reads TGTGCCAGCCTGTCGGGGACTGAAGCTTTCTTT. This translates into CASLSGTEAFF.

The chain recombines TRBV7-9 with TRBJ2-1, with 12 bases aligning to TRBD2. CDR1 is SEHNR, CDR2 FQNEAQ, per germline (reference sequence). With V trimmed by 4 bases and J by 8 bases, 6 bases remained unmatched. The CDR3 spans 15 residues. CDR3 sequence: CASSSPGLAGHEQFF. The CDR3 DNA reads TGTGCCAGCAGCTCCCCGGGACTAGCGGGCCATGAGCAGTTCTTC.